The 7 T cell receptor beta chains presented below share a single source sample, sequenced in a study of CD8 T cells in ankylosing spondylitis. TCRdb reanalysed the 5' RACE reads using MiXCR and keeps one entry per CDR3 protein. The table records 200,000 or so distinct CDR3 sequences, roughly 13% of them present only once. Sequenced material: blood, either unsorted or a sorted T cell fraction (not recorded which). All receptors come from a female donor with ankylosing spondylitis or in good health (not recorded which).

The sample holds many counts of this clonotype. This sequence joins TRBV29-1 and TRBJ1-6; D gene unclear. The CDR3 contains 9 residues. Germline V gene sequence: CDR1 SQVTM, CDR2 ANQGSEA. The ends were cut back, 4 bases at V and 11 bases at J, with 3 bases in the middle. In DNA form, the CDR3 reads TGCAGCGTTGGTCCACCCCTCCACTTT. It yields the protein CSVGPPLHF.

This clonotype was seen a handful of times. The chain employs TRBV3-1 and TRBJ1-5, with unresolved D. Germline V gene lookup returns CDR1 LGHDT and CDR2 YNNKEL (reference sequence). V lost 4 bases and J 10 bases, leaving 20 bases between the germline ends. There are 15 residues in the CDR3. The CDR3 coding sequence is TGTGCCAGCAGCCCCGGCATAATCCGAGAGGCTCCCCAGCATTTT. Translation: CASSPGIIREAPQHF.

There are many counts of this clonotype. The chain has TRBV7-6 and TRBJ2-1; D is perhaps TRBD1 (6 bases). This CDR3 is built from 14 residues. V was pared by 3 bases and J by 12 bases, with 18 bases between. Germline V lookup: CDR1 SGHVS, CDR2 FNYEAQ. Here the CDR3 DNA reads TGTGCCAGCAGCTTGGGACGGGCTGTACAGGGGCAGTTCTTC. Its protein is CASSLGRAVQGQFF.

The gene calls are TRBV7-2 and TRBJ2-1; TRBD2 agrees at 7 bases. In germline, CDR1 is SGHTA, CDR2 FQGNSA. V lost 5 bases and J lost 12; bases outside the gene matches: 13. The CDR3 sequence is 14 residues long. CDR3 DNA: TGTGCCAGCAGCCGCCCTGAGGGAGGGAGGGGGCAGTTCTTC. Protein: CASSRPEGGRGQFF.

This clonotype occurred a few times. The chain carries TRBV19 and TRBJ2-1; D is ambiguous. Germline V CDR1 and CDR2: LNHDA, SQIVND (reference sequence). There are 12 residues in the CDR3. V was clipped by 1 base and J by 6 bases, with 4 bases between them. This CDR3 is CASSIGANEQFF. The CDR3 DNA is TGTGCCAGTAGTATAGGAGCCAATGAGCAGTTCTTC. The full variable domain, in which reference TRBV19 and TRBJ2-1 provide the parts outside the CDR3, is DGGITQSPKYLFRKEGQNVTLSCEQNLNHDAMYWYRQDPGQGLRLIYYSQIVNDFQKGDIAEGYSVSREKKESFPLTVTSAQKNPTAFYLCASSIGANEQFFGPGTRLTVL.

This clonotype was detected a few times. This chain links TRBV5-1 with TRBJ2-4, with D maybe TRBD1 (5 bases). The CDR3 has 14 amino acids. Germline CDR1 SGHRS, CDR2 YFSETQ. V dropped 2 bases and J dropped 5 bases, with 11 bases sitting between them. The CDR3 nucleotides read TGCGCCAGCAGCTTCCAGGGTAATGAAAACATTCAGTACTTC. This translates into CASSFQGNENIQYF.

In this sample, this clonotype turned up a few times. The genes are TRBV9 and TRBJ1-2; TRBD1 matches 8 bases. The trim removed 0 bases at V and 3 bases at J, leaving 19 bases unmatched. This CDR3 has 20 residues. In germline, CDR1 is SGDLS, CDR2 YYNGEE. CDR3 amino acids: CASSVVPSRRTGYTYYGYTF. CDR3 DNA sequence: TGTGCCAGCAGCGTAGTACCTTCTCGGAGGACAGGGTATACCTACTATGGCTACACCTTC.